A selection of T cell receptor beta chains follows, all from one sample in a study of T-cell memory formation after mild COVID-19. TCRdb re-derived calls from the 5' RACE reads in MiXCR, one entry per CDR3 protein. The table shows some 410,000 distinct CDR3 sequences, with 23% occurring only once. Input material: PBMCs or a T cell subset sorted from them (not recorded which). All receptors derive from an adult woman who had mild COVID-19 (a few samples of this study predate the infection). Cell type and time point are not known. The CDR3 runs from the conserved cysteine through the conserved F or W. A D gene is named only where the DNA matches it firmly. Not all rows give a size; the values are once, few, many and, for expanded clones, a class.

d_gene | j_gene | v_gene | abundance | CDR3nt | CDR3aa
TRBD1 | TRBJ1-1 | TRBV7-2 | - | TGTGCCAGCAGGCCATATACAGGGGGCCTTGCTGAAGCTTTCTTT | CASRPYTGGLAEAFF
- | TRBJ2-1 | TRBV18 | - | TGTGCCAGCTCACCGACCGGTGGTGGCTCCTACAATGAGCAGTTCTTC | CASSPTGGGSYNEQFF
- | TRBJ2-4 | TRBV6-6 | few | TGTGCCAGCAGGATAGGGGGGAGGGAAAACATTCAGTACTTC | CASRIGGRENIQYF
- | TRBJ1-2 | TRBV5-1 | few | TGCGCCAGCAGCTTGGAAGACAGGATAGGGGGCTACACCTTC | CASSLEDRIGGYTF
TRBD1 | TRBJ1-1 | TRBV29-1 | few | TGCAGCGTTAGGGGGCCGGTGAACACTGAAGCTTTCTTT | CSVRGPVNTEAFF
- | TRBJ2-5 | TRBV7-9 | few | TGTGCCAGCAGCTTAGGAGGAGGGTCTGGGACCCAGTACTTC | CASSLGGGSGTQYF
TRBD1 | TRBJ2-7 | TRBV12-3/TRBV12-4 | - | TGTGCCAGCAGTTTTGGGGGACAGGGGTATAACGAGCAGTACTTC | CASSFGGQGYNEQYF
- | TRBJ2-1 | TRBV5-1 | - | TGCGCCAGCAGCTTGAGAGGCAACTACGGCAATTACAATGAGCAGTTCTTC | CASSLRGNYGNYNEQFF
- | TRBJ2-2 | TRBV11-2 | - | TGTGCCAGCAGCTTAGTCTATAAGAACACCGGGGAGCTGTTTTTT | CASSLVYKNTGELFF
TRBD2 | TRBJ2-5 | TRBV11-2 | few | TGTGCCAGCAGCTCGTTAGCGGGGGGGAAAGAGACCCAGTACTTC | CASSSLAGGKETQYF
TRBD1 | TRBJ1-1 | TRBV20-1 | many | TGCAGTGCTAGCACCAGGGGGGAAGCTTTCTTT | CSASTRGEAFF
- | TRBJ1-1 | TRBV5-1 | few | TGCGCCAGCAGCCCCGGGGGCTCGCAGACTGAAGCTTTCTTT | CASSPGGSQTEAFF
TRBD2 | TRBJ2-1 | TRBV19 | - | TGTGCCAGTGGACTAGCGGGAAATGTCAATGAGCAGTTCTTC | CASGLAGNVNEQFF
TRBD1 | TRBJ2-7 | TRBV5-1 | few | TGCGCCAGCAGCCCCCGGACAGGGGATTACGAGCAGTACTTC | CASSPRTGDYEQYF
- | TRBJ2-7 | TRBV5-5 | - | TGTGCCAGCAGCTTGGAGATCCAGGGTCCCTACGAGCAGTACTTC | CASSLEIQGPYEQYF